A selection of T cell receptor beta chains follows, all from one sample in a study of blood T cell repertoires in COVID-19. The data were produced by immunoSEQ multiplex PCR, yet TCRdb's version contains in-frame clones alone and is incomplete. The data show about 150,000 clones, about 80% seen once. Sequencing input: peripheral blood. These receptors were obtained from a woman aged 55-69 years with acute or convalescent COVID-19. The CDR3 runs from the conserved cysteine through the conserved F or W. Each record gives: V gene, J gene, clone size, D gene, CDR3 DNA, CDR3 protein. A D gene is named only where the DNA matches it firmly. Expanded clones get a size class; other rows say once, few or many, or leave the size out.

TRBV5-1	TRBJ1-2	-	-	TGCGCCAGCAGCTCCCGGGTCGACTATGGCTACACCTTC	CASSSRVDYGYTF
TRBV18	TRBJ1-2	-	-	TGTGCCAGCTCACAGGACAACGCCTATGGCTACACCTTC	CASSQDNAYGYTF
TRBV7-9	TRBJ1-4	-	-	TGTGCCAGCAGCTCCGGATTATTACAGGGCCGGGCATGGGGAAAACTGTTTTTT	CASSSGLLQGRAWGKLFF
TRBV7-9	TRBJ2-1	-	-	TGTGCCAGCAGCTTGGGCGCCCCCTACAATGAGCAGTTCTTC	CASSLGAPYNEQFF
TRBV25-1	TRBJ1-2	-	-	TGTGCCAGCAGTGAGCGCGGGCGGAGCTACACCTTC	CASSERGRSYTF
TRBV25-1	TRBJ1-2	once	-	TGTGCCAGCAGTGCGTACAGTTCTCTCGGTGGCTACACCTTC	CASSAYSSLGGYTF
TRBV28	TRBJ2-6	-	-	TGTGCCAGCACTCCCCACTCGACTGGGGCCAACGTCCTGACTTTC	CASTPHSTGANVLTF
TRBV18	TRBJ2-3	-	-	TGTGCCAGCTCACGTAGCCCTTCTTCTAGCACAGATACGCAGTATTTT	CASSRSPSSSTDTQYF
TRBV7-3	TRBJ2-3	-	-	TGTGCCAGCAGCTTGCTTAGCGGTACGCAGTATTTT	CASSLLSGTQYF
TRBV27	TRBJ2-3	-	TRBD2	TGTGCCAGCAGTTCGAGCGGGGGCCCAGATACGCAGTATTTT	CASSSSGGPDTQYF
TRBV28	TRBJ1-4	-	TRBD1	TGTGCCAGCAGTTTAGGAGGACAGGGAGACGAAAAACTGTTTTTT	CASSLGGQGDEKLFF
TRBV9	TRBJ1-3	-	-	TGTGCCGGATATGGACTAAGCTCTGGAAACACCATATATTTT	CAGYGLSSGNTIYF
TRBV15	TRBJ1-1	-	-	TGTGCCACCAGCAGAGGCGCAATAACCGGGACATATGAAGCTTTCTTT	CATSRGAITGTYEAFF
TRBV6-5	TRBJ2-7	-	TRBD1	TGTGCCAGCAAACGACAGGGGGGCAGGGAAGACGAGCAGTACTTC	CASKRQGGREDEQYF
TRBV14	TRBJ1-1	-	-	TGTGCCAGCACTCCACTCAGGGAGAACACTGAAGCTTTCTTT	CASTPLRENTEAFF
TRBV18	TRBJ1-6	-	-	TGTGCCAGCTCATCGGGGGGTGGCGGAAGGAATTCACCCCTCCACTTT	CASSSGGGGRNSPLHF
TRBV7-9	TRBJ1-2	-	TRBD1	TGTGCCAGCAGCTACGGACAGGGGGCTAACTTC	CASSYGQGANF
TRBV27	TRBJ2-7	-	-	TGTGCCAGCAGTTTATTAGCGTCGGGCGCCTACGAGCAGTACTTC	CASSLLASGAYEQYF
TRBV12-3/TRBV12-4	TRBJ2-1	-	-	TGTGCCAGCAGGATCCTAGATGAGCAGTTCTTC	CASRILDEQFF
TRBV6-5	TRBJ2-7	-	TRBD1	TGTGCCAGCAGTCGGGACAGCCGATCATACGAGCAGTACTTC	CASSRDSRSYEQYF
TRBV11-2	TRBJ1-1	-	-	TGTGCCAGCAGCCCCAACAGTATGAACACTGAAGCTTTCTTT	CASSPNSMNTEAFF
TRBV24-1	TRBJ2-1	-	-	TGTGCCACCAGTGAAGCCGGGTCCGGCACCAATGAGCAGTTCTTC	CATSEAGSGTNEQFF
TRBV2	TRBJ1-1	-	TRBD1	TGTGCCAGCAGTGACAGGGGGCGCAGGAACACTGAAGCTTTCTTT	CASSDRGRRNTEAFF
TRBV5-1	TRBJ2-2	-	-	TGCGCCAGCAGCTGGCGACTAGCGAACACCGGGGAGCTGTTTTTT	CASSWRLANTGELFF
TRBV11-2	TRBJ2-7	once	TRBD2	TGTGCCAGCAGCTTATATCGGGGGGGCGACGAGCAGTACTTC	CASSLYRGGDEQYF
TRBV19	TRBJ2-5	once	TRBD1	TGTGCCAGTAGTCATCGACAGGGTGTGGGGGAGACCCAGTACTTC	CASSHRQGVGETQYF
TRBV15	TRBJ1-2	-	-	TGTGCCACCAGCAGAGCGGTTGGAGTAGGGGGTTTTGTGAACTATGGCTACACCTTC	CATSRAVGVGGFVNYGYTF
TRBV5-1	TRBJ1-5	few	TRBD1	TGCGCCAGCAGCCAGGGACAGAATCAGCCCCAGCATTTT	CASSQGQNQPQHF
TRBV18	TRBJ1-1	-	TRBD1	TGTGCCAGCTCACCGGGGCAGGGGGCCTCAGGAGCTTTCTTT	CASSPGQGASGAFF
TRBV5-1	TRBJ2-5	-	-	TGCGCCAGCAGCCTAAGCCTCCAAGAGACCCAGTACTTC	CASSLSLQETQYF
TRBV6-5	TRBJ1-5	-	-	TGTGCCAGCAGGGACAATGATCAGCCCCAGCATTTT	CASRDNDQPQHF
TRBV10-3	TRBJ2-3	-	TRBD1	TGTGCCATCAAAGGGGGCCCGAGCACAGATACGCAGTATTTT	CAIKGGPSTDTQYF
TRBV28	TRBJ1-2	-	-	TGTGCCAGCAGTTTGCCGCAGGGGAACTATGGCTACACCTTC	CASSLPQGNYGYTF
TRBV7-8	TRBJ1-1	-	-	TGTGCCAGCAGCTCACAGGGACCCGTTGTTGAAGCTTTCTTT	CASSSQGPVVEAFF
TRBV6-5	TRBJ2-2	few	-	TGTGCCAGCCAAACATTTACGAGGGAGCTGTTTTTT	CASQTFTRELFF
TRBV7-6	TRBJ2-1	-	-	TGTGCCAGCAGCTTAGTAGCTAACGAGGGCTATGAGCAGTTCTTC	CASSLVANEGYEQFF
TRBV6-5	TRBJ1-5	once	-	TGTGCCAGCAGTTTAGGGGGGGGCAATCAGCCCCAGCATTTT	CASSLGGGNQPQHF
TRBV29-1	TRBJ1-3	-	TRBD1	TGCAGCGTGGAGACAGGGGGCAGAAACACCATATATTTT	CSVETGGRNTIYF
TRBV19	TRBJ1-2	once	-	TGTGCCAGTACCACTCCGCAAGGGGGGGACTATGGCTACACCTTC	CASTTPQGGDYGYTF
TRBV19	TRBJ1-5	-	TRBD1	TGTGCCAGTAGTATCGGGGCGGGGACAGGTAATCAGCCCCAGCATTTT	CASSIGAGTGNQPQHF
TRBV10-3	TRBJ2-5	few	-	TGTGCCATCAGTGAACGGTGGGAGACCCAGTACTTC	CAISERWETQYF
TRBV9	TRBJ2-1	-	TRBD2	TGTGCCAGCAGCTCTCATAGCGGGGCTCTCAATGAGCAGTTCTTC	CASSSHSGALNEQFF
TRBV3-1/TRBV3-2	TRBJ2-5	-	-	TGTGCCAGCAGCCAAGACGAGGAGACCCAGTACTTC	CASSQDEETQYF
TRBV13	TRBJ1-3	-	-	TGTGCCAGCAGCCCCGGGACAGGAAACACCATATATTTT	CASSPGTGNTIYF
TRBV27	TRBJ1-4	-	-	TGTGCCAGCAGCTACCGACAGAGGAATGAAAAACTGTTTTTT	CASSYRQRNEKLFF
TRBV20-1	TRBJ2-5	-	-	TGCAGTGCTAGCCTTCGGGAGACCCAGTACTTC	CSASLRETQYF
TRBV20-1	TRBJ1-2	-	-	TGCAGTGCTTTGTCAGGTCGGGGCTACACCTTC	CSALSGRGYTF
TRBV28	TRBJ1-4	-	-	TGTGCCAGCAGAAGCCAGGATGCAACTAATGAAAAACTGTTTTTT	CASRSQDATNEKLFF
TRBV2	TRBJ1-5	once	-	TGTGCCAGCAGTCGCACCAGGGGTACGGATCAGCCCCAGCATTTT	CASSRTRGTDQPQHF
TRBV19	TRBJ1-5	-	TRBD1	TGTGCCAGTAGTATAGGGGGACAGAGGAATCAGCCCCAGCATTTT	CASSIGGQRNQPQHF
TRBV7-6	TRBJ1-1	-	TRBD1	TGTGCCAGCAGCTTGGGGACAGGGGTGACTGAAGCTTTCTTT	CASSLGTGVTEAFF
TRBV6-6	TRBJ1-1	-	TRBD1	TGTGCCAGCAGTCATGGACAGGCGCGGGGTGAAGCTTTCTTT	CASSHGQARGEAFF
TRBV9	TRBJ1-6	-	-	TGTGCCAGCAGCCCGAAAGAGGGCGTAGAGAGGCTTTTCTATAATTCACCCCTCCACTTT	CASSPKEGVERLFYNSPLHF
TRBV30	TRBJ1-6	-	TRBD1	TGTGCCTGGAGTGAAAGGGACAGAAGCTCCTATAATTCACCCCTCCACTTT	CAWSERDRSSYNSPLHF
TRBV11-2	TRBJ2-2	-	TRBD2	TGTGCCAGCAGCTTCGCTAGCGGGGGGGCCTCGAGGGAGCTGTTTTTT	CASSFASGGASRELFF
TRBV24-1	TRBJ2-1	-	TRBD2	TGTGCCACCAGTGATACCTTAGCGGGGGAGTACAATGAGCAGTTCTTC	CATSDTLAGEYNEQFF
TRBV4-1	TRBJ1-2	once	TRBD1	TGCGCCAGCAGCCAACAACAGGGGGCGTATGGCTACACCTTC	CASSQQQGAYGYTF
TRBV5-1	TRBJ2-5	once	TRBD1	TGCGCCAGCAGCCCGGGGGACAGGGAGACCCAGTACTTC	CASSPGDRETQYF
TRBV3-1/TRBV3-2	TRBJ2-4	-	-	TGTGCCAGCAGCCTCACGGGGCGGGGTCTAGCCAAAAACATTCAGTACTTC	CASSLTGRGLAKNIQYF
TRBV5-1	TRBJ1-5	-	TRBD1	TGCGCCAGCAGCTTAGAGACAGGGGTTCAGCCCCAGCATTTT	CASSLETGVQPQHF